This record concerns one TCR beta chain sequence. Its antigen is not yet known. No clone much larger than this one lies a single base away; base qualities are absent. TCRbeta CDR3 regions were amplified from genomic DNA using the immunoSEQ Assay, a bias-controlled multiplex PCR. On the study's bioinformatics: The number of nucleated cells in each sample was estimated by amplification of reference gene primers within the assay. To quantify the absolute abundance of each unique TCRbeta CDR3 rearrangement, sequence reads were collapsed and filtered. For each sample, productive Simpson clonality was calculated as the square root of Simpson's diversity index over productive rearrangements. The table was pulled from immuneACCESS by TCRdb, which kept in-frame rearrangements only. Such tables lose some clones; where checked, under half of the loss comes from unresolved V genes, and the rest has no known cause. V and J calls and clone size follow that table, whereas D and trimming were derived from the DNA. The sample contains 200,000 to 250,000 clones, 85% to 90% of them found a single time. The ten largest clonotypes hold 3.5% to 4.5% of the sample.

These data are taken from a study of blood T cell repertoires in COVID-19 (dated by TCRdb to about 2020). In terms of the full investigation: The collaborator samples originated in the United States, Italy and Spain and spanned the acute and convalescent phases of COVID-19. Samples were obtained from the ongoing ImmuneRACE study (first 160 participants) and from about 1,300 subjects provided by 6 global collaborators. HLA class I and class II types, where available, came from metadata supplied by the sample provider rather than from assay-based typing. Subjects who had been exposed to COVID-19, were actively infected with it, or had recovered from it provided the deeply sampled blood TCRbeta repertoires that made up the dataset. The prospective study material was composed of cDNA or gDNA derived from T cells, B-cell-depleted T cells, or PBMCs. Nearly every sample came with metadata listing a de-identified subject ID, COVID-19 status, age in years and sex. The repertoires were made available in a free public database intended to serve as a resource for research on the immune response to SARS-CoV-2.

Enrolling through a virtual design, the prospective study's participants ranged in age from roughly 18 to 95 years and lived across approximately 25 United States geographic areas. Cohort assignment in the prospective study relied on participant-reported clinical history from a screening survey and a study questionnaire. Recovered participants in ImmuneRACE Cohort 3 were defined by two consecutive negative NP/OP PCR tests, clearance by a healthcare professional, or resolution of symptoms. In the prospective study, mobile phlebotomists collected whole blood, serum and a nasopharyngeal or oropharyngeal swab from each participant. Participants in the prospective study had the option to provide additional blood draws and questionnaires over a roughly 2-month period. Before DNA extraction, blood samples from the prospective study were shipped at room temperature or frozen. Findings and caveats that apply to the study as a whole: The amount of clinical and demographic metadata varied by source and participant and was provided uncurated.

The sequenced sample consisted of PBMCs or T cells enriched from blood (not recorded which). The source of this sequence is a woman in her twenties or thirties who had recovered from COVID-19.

The bases are TGTGCCAGCTGGGACAGGGGGTCTGGAAACACCATATATTTT. Translated, this gives CASWDRGSGNTIYF. The rearranged segments are TRBV28 and TRBJ1-3; 11 central bases correspond to TRBD1. Relative to germline, V is missing 8 bases and J is missing 1 base, with 1 base of the junction outside any gene match. The CDR3 runs 14 residues from the cysteine to the phenylalanine. Only CDR3 DNA remains: 42 bases, in frame from the first base. The germline V gene gives CDR1 as MDHEN and CDR2 as SYDVKM.